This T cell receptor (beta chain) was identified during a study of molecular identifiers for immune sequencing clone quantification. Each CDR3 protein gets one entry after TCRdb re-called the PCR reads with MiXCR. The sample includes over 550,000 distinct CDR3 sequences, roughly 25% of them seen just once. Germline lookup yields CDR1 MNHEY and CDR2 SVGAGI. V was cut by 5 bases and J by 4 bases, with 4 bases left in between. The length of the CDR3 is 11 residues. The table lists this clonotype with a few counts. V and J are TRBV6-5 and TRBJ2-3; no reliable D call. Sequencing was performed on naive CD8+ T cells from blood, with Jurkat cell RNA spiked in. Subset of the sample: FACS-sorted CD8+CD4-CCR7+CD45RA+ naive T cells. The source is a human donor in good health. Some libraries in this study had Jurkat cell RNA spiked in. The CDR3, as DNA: TGTGCCAGCAGTGCCGCAGATACGCAGTATTTT. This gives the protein CASSAADTQYF.